This TCR beta chain was found in a study of T cells after yellow fever vaccination. General study results and limits: Just a small share of clonotypes turned up in the CD4 compartment as well as the CD8 compartment. Though it reached lower strength, the secondary response hit its peak faster, day 5 versus 15.

This clonotype was picked up a small number of times. What it recognizes is unknown. TCR cDNA was made by 5'RACE template switching, adding a universal primer site and UMIs. Using its own MiXCR run on the 5' RACE reads, TCRdb lists one record per CDR3 protein. In the table there are some 390,000 distinct CDR3 sequences, about 6.2% of which are singletons. Here the sequenced sample was PBMCs, taken 5 days after the yellow fever booster vaccination. This receptor was identified in a man between 25 and 39 years old who received the YFV17D yellow fever vaccine.

CDR3 residues: CASSPRAVGNEKLFF. The CDR3 nucleotides read TGTGCCAGCAGTCCCAGGGCGGTGGGTAATGAAAAACTGTTTTTT. The V gene is TRBV12-3 or TRBV12-4, the J gene TRBJ1-4; D perhaps matches TRBD1 (5 bases). The V end was cut by 5 bases, the J end by 4 bases, with 14 bases between. The CDR3 runs to 15 residues.